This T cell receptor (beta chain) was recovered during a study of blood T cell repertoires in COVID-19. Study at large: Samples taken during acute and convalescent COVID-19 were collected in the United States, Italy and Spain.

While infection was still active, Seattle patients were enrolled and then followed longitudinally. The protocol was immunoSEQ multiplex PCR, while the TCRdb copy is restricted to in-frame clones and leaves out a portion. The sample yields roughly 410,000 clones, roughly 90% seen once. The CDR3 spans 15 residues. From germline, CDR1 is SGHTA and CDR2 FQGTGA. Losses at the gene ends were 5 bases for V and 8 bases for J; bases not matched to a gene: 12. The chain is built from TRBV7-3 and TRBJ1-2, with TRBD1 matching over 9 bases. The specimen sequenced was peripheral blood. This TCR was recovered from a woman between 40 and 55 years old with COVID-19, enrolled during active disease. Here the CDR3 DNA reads TGTGCCAGCAGCGAAAGACCGGGACAGGGTTCCGGCTACACCTTC. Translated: CASSERPGQGSGYTF.